A selection of T cell receptor beta chains follows, all from one sample in a study of blood T cell repertoires in COVID-19. Data came from immunoSEQ multiplex PCR; TCRdb stores just in-frame clones and leaves some out. The data contain about 35,000 clones, roughly 85% of them singletons. The sequenced material came from peripheral blood. The receptors originated from a man between 60 and 75 years old with active or convalescent COVID-19. CDR3s include the opening cysteine and the closing phenylalanine or tryptophan. Each record gives: D gene, V gene, clone size, J gene, CDR3 DNA, CDR3 protein. A D gene is named only where the DNA matches it firmly. Expanded clones get a size class; other rows say once, few or many, or leave the size out.

d_call: NA; v_call: TRBV10-3; clone_size: NA; j_call: TRBJ2-1; cdr3_nt: TGTGCCATCAGTGGGGTGGGCACAACTGAGCAGTTCTTC; cdr3_aa: CAISGVGTTEQFF
d_call: NA; v_call: TRBV7-2; clone_size: NA; j_call: TRBJ1-1; cdr3_nt: TGTGCCAGCAGCGTCACATGGAACACTGAAGCTTTCTTT; cdr3_aa: CASSVTWNTEAFF
d_call: NA; v_call: TRBV9; clone_size: NA; j_call: TRBJ1-6; cdr3_nt: TGTGCCAGCAGCGTAGTACCGGATTCACCCCTCCACTTT; cdr3_aa: CASSVVPDSPLHF
d_call: NA; v_call: TRBV6-6; clone_size: NA; j_call: TRBJ2-5; cdr3_nt: TGTGCCAGCAGTTATGGGGGGAATATCGAGACCCAGTACTTC; cdr3_aa: CASSYGGNIETQYF
d_call: TRBD1; v_call: TRBV6-2/TRBV6-3; clone_size: NA; j_call: TRBJ2-5; cdr3_nt: TGTGCCAGCAGTGCCGGACAGGGACAAATAGGAGAGACCCAGTACTTC; cdr3_aa: CASSAGQGQIGETQYF
d_call: TRBD2; v_call: TRBV11-2; clone_size: NA; j_call: TRBJ2-1; cdr3_nt: TGTGCCAGCAGCCCAGGAATATCCGGGACTAGGATAGATGAGCAGTTCTTC; cdr3_aa: CASSPGISGTRIDEQFF
d_call: TRBD1; v_call: TRBV18; clone_size: NA; j_call: TRBJ2-3; cdr3_nt: TGTGCCAGCTCCCCGTCCGGGACAGGGGTTGATACGCAGTATTTT; cdr3_aa: CASSPSGTGVDTQYF
d_call: NA; v_call: TRBV6-2/TRBV6-3; clone_size: medium-sized; j_call: TRBJ2-3; cdr3_nt: TGTGCCAGCAGTTATGGCTCACCTGGTACGCAGTATTTT; cdr3_aa: CASSYGSPGTQYF
d_call: NA; v_call: TRBV10-3; clone_size: NA; j_call: TRBJ2-5; cdr3_nt: TGTGCCATCAGTATAGACTCTGAGGCGGAGACCCAGTACTTC; cdr3_aa: CAISIDSEAETQYF
d_call: TRBD2; v_call: TRBV19; clone_size: NA; j_call: TRBJ2-2; cdr3_nt: TGTGCCAGTAGTATCGGAGTAGCGGGGACGAACACCGGGGAGCTGTTTTTT; cdr3_aa: CASSIGVAGTNTGELFF
d_call: TRBD1; v_call: TRBV6-6; clone_size: NA; j_call: TRBJ2-2; cdr3_nt: TGTGCCAGCAGTCTCTCAGGGGGTACCTACACCGGGGAGCTGTTTTTT; cdr3_aa: CASSLSGGTYTGELFF
d_call: TRBD1; v_call: TRBV7-2; clone_size: NA; j_call: TRBJ2-3; cdr3_nt: TGTGCCAGCGGACGGGGACAGGTTAGCACAGATACGCAGTATTTT; cdr3_aa: CASGRGQVSTDTQYF
d_call: TRBD1; v_call: TRBV7-9; clone_size: NA; j_call: TRBJ1-2; cdr3_nt: TGTGCCAGCAGTACCGCAGGGGGAGGAAACTATGGCTACACCTTC; cdr3_aa: CASSTAGGGNYGYTF
d_call: NA; v_call: TRBV10-1; clone_size: NA; j_call: TRBJ2-5; cdr3_nt: NA; cdr3_aa: CAIAAAGLVMILAQYF
d_call: TRBD2; v_call: TRBV9; clone_size: once; j_call: TRBJ2-1; cdr3_nt: TGTGCCAGCAGCGTAGAAGGGGGACTAGCATACAATGAGCAGTTCTTC; cdr3_aa: CASSVEGGLAYNEQFF